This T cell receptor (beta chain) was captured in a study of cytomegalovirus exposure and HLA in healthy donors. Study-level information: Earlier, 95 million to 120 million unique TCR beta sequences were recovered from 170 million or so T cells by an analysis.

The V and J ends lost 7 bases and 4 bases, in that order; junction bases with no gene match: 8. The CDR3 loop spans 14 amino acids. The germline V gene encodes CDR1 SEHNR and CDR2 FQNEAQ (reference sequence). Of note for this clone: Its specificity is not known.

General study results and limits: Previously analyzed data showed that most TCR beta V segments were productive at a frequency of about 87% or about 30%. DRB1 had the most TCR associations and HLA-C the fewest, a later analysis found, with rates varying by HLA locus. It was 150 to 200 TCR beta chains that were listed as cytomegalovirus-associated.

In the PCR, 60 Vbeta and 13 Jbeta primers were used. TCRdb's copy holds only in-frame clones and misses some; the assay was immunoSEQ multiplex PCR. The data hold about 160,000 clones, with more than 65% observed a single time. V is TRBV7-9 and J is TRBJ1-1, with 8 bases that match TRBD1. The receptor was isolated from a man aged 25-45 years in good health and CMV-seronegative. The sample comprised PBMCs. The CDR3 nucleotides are TGTGCCAGCACCAAATCCACAGGGGGCACTGAAGCTTTCTTT. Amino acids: CASTKSTGGTEAFF.